This TCR beta chain stems from a study of blood T cell repertoires in COVID-19. On the study more broadly: The United States, Italy and Spain provided the acute and convalescent COVID-19 samples. PBMCs, B-cell-depleted T cells, or T cells provided the cDNA or gDNA that made up the material.

In the original workflow: It was from reference gene primer amplification that nucleated cell counts were estimated. TCRdb keeps only in-frame clones here, not all; method: immunoSEQ multiplex PCR. D and trimming come from the DNA, and the V and J calls and clone size come from that table. The sample contains roughly 140,000 clones, around 80% of which appear only once. The sequence came from a man aged 60-69 years with acute or convalescent COVID-19. Sequences were obtained from peripheral blood.

CDR3: CSVSQQLSTDTQYF. In DNA form, the CDR3 reads TGCAGCGTTTCCCAACAGCTTAGCACAGATACGCAGTATTTT. This chain uses TRBV29-1 with TRBJ2-3; D remains ambiguous. The V end was cut by 5 bases, the J end by 0 bases, with 12 bases between. Per germline, CDR1 SQVTM and CDR2 ANQGSEA. This CDR3 has 14 residues.